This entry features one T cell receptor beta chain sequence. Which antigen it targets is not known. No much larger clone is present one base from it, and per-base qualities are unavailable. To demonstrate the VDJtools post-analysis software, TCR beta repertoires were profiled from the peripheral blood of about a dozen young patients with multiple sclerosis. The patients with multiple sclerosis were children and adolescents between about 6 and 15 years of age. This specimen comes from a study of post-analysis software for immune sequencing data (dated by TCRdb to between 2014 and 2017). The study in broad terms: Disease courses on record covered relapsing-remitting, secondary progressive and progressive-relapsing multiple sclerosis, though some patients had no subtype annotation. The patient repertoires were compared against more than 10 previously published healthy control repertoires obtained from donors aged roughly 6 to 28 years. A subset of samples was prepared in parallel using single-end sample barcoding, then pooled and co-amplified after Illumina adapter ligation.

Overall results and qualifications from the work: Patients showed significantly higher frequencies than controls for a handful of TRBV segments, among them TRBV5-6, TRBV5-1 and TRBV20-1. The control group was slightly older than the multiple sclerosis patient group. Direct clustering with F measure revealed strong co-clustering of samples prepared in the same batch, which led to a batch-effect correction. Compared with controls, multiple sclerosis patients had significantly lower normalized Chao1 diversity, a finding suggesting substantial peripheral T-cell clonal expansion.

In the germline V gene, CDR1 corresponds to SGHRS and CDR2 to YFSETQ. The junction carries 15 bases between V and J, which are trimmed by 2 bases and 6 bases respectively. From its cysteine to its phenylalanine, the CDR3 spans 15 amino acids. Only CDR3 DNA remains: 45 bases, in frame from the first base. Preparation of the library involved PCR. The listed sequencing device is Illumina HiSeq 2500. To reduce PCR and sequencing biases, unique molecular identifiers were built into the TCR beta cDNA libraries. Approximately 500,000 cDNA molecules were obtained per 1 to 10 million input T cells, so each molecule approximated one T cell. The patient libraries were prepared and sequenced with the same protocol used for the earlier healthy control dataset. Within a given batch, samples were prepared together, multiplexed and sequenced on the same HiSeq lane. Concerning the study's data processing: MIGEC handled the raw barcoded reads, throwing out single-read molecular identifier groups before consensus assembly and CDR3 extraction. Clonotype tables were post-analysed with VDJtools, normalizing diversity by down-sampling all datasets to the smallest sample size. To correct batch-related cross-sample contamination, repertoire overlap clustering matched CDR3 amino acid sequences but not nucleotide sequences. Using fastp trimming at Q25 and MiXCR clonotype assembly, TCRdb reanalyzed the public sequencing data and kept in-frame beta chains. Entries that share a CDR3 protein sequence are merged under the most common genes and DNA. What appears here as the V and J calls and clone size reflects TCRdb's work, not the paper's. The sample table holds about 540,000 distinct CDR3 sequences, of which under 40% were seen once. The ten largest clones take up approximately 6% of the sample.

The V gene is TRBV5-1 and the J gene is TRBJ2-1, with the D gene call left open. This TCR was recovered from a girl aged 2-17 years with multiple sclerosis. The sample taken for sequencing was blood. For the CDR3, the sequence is CASSLVDHPGNEQFF. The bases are TGCGCCAGCAGCTTAGTTGACCACCCGGGCAATGAGCAGTTCTTC.